This T cell receptor (beta chain) was identified during a study of blood T cells in healthy people across ages. Notes on the study in general: PBMC samples, being unsorted, prevented any conclusive comparison of naive and antigen-experienced cells.

The CDR3 has 15 residues. V lost 2 bases, J lost 0 bases, and 9 bases lay in between. Per the germline V gene, CDR1 is MNHEY and CDR2 is SMNVEV (reference sequence). A note on this clonotype: No antigen is known for it.

Isolated PBMCs totaled at least 6.5 million in each sample. Next came a second PCR, run for roughly 7 to 12 cycles, which used a sample-barcoded 5' primer along with a J-beta primer mix. TCRdb passed the 5' RACE reads through MiXCR, listing each CDR3 protein once. The data contain about 290,000 distinct CDR3 sequences, roughly 29% of them singletons. The sequence was obtained from a woman aged 70-85 years in good health. The rearrangement joins TRBV27 to TRBJ2-3; D tentatively fits TRBD1 or TRBD2 (5 bases each). The sequenced sample was blood. The CDR3 DNA sequence: TGTGCCAGCAGTTTAAACGGGGCTAGCACAGATACGCAGTATTTT. It specifies CASSLNGASTDTQYF.